A single T cell receptor beta chain is shown here with its context. Its antigen remains unidentified. This record belongs to a study of shared clonotypes between healthy human individuals. Findings and limits, study-wide: The study found roughly 5% of naive CD4 clonotypes shared across a handful of donors. Estimated richness was generally greater in naive than memory subsets.

Each sample came from a Caucasian adult donor living in Nashville, Tennessee. The repertoire was sequenced with immunoSEQ multiplex PCR; TCRdb's copy has only in-frame clones and lacks some. The table includes about 1 million clones, roughly 74% detected once. What was sequenced was memory CD4+ T cells from PBMCs. Regarding subset: CD45RA-negative fraction. This clonotype originated in a man between 18 and 29 years old in good health. Some clones in this sample may be carry-over from other donors' samples.

CDR3 protein: CASSLYAPDSGNTIYF. CDR3 bases: TGTGCCAGCTCCCTTTACGCCCCGGACTCTGGAAACACCATATATTTT. The chain combines TRBV18 with TRBJ1-3; D unclear. The CDR3 contains 16 residues. Germline CDR1 KGHSH, CDR2 LQKENI. V was pared by 6 bases and J by 0 bases, with 15 bases between. Together with reference TRBV18 and TRBJ1-3, the CDR3 gives the full variable domain: NAGVMQNPRHLVRRRGQEARLRCSPMKGHSHVYWYRQLPEEGLKFMVYLQKENIIDESGMPKERFSAEFPKEGPSILRIQQVVRGDSAAYFCASSLYAPDSGNTIYFGEGSWLTVV.